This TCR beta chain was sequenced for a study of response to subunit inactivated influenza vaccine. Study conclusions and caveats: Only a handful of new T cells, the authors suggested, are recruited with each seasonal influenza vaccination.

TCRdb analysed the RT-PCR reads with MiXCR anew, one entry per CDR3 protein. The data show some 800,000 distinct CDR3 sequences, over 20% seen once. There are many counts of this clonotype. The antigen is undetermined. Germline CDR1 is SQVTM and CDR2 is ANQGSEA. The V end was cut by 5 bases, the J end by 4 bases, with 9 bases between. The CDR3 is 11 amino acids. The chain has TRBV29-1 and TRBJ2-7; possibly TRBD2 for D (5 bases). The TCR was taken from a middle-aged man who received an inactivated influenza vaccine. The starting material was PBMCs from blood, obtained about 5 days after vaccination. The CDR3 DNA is TGCAGCGTTAGAGGGTATTACGAGCAGTACTTC. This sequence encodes CSVRGYYEQYF.